This T cell receptor (beta chain) was observed in a study of blood T cell repertoires in COVID-19. Across the study: Italy, Spain and the United States were the sources of the convalescent and acute COVID-19 samples. PBMCs, B-cell-depleted T cells, or T cells were the source of the cDNA or gDNA that made up the material.

The authors' processing: Estimation of nucleated cell counts was performed using reference gene primer amplification. Assay used: immunoSEQ multiplex PCR; TCRdb lists only in-frame clones, some missing. From that table come the V and J calls and clone size; the DNA was used to work out D and trimming. The sample holds under 110,000 clones; about 85% are singletons and the top ten take more than 1.5%. The CDR3 contains 12 residues. The V and J ends lost 3 bases and 7 bases respectively, with 10 bases between them. Germline V lookup: CDR1 SGHTA, CDR2 FQGNSA. This receptor was identified in a woman in her 70s with active or convalescent COVID-19. Sequencing input: peripheral blood. The chain is built from TRBV7-2 and TRBJ2-7; TRBD2 is a possible D gene (5 bases). CDR3 nucleotide sequence: TGTGCCAGCAGCTTGGACTTGGGGGAGCAGTACTTC. As protein: CASSLDLGEQYF.